The clone carrying this TCR beta chain was picked up many times. Its antigen is unidentified. These data come from a study of T cell repertoires in cytomegalovirus infection. Broader study findings: HLA-C-restricted CMV-specific TCR beta clonotypes prevailed in the ex vivo response.

This CDR3 is built from 14 residues. Germline V gives CDR1 LNHNV, CDR2 YYDKDF (reference sequence). V was shortened by 1 base and J by 2 bases, with 8 bases between the two germline ends. One entry per CDR3 protein, called by TCRdb with MiXCR from the reads. The sample has 150,000 or so distinct CDR3 sequences; roughly 6% are singletons. The sequenced sample consisted of PBMCs. V and J are TRBV15 and TRBJ2-5, with TRBD1 as a possible D gene (6 bases). This clonotype originated in a human donor in good health (CMV status not recorded). Some clones in this sample may be carry-over from other donors' samples. The CDR3 here is CATSRGTVQETQYF. CDR3 nucleotide sequence: TGTGCCACCAGCAGAGGGACAGTGCAAGAGACCCAGTACTTC.